This T cell receptor (beta chain) was retrieved from a study of T cell repertoires in breast cancer. As for this clonotype: Its antigen is unidentified.

The expanded emulsion RT-PCR method captured paired alpha and beta chains from CD8+ T cells. Unpaired genes were suppressed by blocking oligonucleotides during a second nested PCR. Emulsion RT-PCR used about 4,500-250,000 T cells and C-region, Stepout, V-region primers. Each CDR3 protein is one row after TCRdb ran MiXCR on the emulsion pairing reads. Of approximately 4,500 distinct CDR3 sequences in the sample, about a third were seen once. Notes on the study in general: Tumor-free sentinel nodes shared only 2% to 2.5% of tumor TCRs; involved nodes shared about 7.7%.

This CDR3 comprises 12 residues. V was shortened by 2 bases and J by 12 bases, with 14 bases between the two germline ends. The germline gives CDR1 MNHNY, CDR2 SVGAGI (reference sequence). Material for sequencing was CD8+ T cells. The clonotype was recovered from a pool of human donors with breast cancer or a healthy control (not recorded which). The V call is TRBV6-6, the J call TRBJ2-7, with D unclear. The CDR3 DNA reads TGTGCCAGCAGTTACGGATCCCCAAGGCGGTACGTC. It specifies CASSYGSPRRYV.